These 32 T cell receptor beta chains were sequenced from one sample in a study of chemoradiotherapy in HPV16-positive cancers. Measured with immunoSEQ multiplex PCR; TCRdb has only the in-frame clones, and not every one. The table has around 4,000 clones, 94% seen once. Sequenced material: tumor tissue, taken from a patient who underwent chemoradiotherapy. Source of these receptors: a human donor with HPV-associated anogenital cancer.

The V call is TRBV14, the J call TRBJ2-3; TRBD1 matches 7 bases. This CDR3 contains 12 residues. The J segment lost 10 bases and the V segment lost 2 bases, leaving 3 bases of the junction unmatched. Per the germline V gene, CDR1 is SGHDN and CDR2 is FVKESK. The CDR3 region has the DNA TGTGCCAGCAGCCAACAACAGGGGTCGCAGTATTTT. It codes for CASSQQQGSQYF.

This chain connects TRBV10-3 to TRBJ1-1, with D hard to call. CDR1 and CDR2 from the germline V gene are ENHRY and SYGVKD. Deletions cut 6 bases from V and 1 base from J, with 6 bases between. This CDR3 region has 12 residues. The CDR3 region is CAIRASNTEAFF. Here the CDR3 DNA reads TGTGCCATCAGGGCGTCGAACACTGAAGCTTTCTTT.

V gene TRBV19 combines with J gene TRBJ1-5; 11 bases are shared with TRBD1. Trimming at V came to 6 bases and at J to 6 bases, leaving 7 bases not matched to a gene. Germline assignment: CDR1 LNHDA and CDR2 SQIVND (reference sequence). The CDR3 covers 15 residues. The CDR3 bases are TGTGCCAGTAGCCACCGGGACAGGGGGTTTCAGCCCCAGCATTTT. It codes for CASSHRDRGFQPQHF. The full variable domain, with the rest looked up from reference TRBV19 and TRBJ1-5, is DGGITQSPKYLFRKEGQNVTLSCEQNLNHDAMYWYRQDPGQGLRLIYYSQIVNDFQKGDIAEGYSVSREKKESFPLTVTSAQKNPTAFYLCASSHRDRGFQPQHFGDGTRLSIL.

This sequence joins TRBV6-4 and TRBJ2-3, with 8 bases fitting TRBD2. V lost 0 bases to trimming and J lost 2 bases; unmatched junction nucleotides: 7. Germline V lookup: CDR1 MRHNA, CDR2 SNTAGT. The CDR3 has 17 amino acids. The CDR3 loop is CASSDSSSGGPTDTQYF. DNA for the CDR3: TGTGCCAGCAGTGACTCATCCAGCGGGGGTCCCACAGATACGCAGTATTTT.

The CDR3 DNA reads TGCGCCAGCAGTCCTCGGGGGCCCGGGGAGCTGTTTTTT. This sequence encodes CASSPRGPGELFF. The chain uses TRBV4-3 and TRBJ2-2; D might be TRBD1 or TRBD2, each matching 6 bases. Germline assignment: CDR1 LGHNA and CDR2 YSLEER. The CDR3 extends over 13 amino acids. V lost 6 bases and J lost 6, with 11 bases in between.

The genes are TRBV5-4 and TRBJ2-1; 12 bases line up with TRBD2. V gave up 0 bases and J gave up 8 bases; unmatched junction bases: 6. Germline V gene lookup returns CDR1 SGHNT and CDR2 YYREEE (reference sequence). The CDR3 consists of 16 residues. CDR3 residues: CASSLEASGRAHEQFF. In DNA, the CDR3 is TGTGCCAGCAGCTTGGAGGCTAGCGGGAGGGCCCATGAGCAGTTCTTC. Complete variable domain (other parts from reference TRBV5-4 and TRBJ2-1): ETGVTQSPTHLIKTRGQQVTLRCSSQSGHNTVSWYQQALGQGPQFIFQYYREEENGRGNFPPRFSGLQFPNYSSELNVNALELDDSALYLCASSLEASGRAHEQFFGPGTRLTVL.

V gene TRBV7-2 combines with J gene TRBJ1-1; no clear D. CDR1 is SGHTA and CDR2 is FQGNSA in the germline V gene. This CDR3 contains 14 residues. Trimming left V 1 base short and J 4 bases short, with 10 bases between. Here the CDR3 DNA reads TGTGCCAGCAGCTTAGTAGCGGCGGGCACTGAAGCTTTCTTT. Amino acids: CASSLVAAGTEAFF.

The gene calls are TRBV7-2 and TRBJ1-1; 7 bases map to TRBD1. CDR3 size: 15 residues. J lost 1 base, V lost 2 bases, and 4 bases had no gene match. Germline CDR1 SGHTA, CDR2 FQGNSA. CDR3 nucleotides: TGTGCCAGCAGCTTACTGGGACAGTCGAACACTGAAGCTTTCTTT. This encodes CASSLLGQSNTEAFF.

The CDR3 region has the DNA TGCGCCAGCAGCTTGGGGGAGAAAGGTCAGCCCCAGCATTTT. Protein sequence: CASSLGEKGQPQHF. The chain joins TRBV5-1 to TRBJ1-5; D remains ambiguous. The CDR3 totals 14 residues. Germline CDR1 is SGHRS and CDR2 is YFSETQ. V lost 0 bases and J lost 6, with 10 bases in between.

J is TRBJ1-5 and V is TRBV2; D not resolved. This CDR3 region has 15 residues. CDR1 and CDR2 from the germline V gene are SNHLY and FYNNEI. Between the trimmed V and J ends, which lost 2 bases and 0 bases, there was a span of 8 bases. CDR3 sequence reads: CASSEYVISNQPQHF. Written as DNA, the CDR3 is TGTGCCAGCAGTGAATACGTTATTAGCAATCAGCCCCAGCATTTT.

V gene TRBV29-1 combines with J gene TRBJ1-1, with D maybe TRBD1 (6 bases). The ends were cut back, 7 bases at V and 4 bases at J, with 19 bases in the middle. The CDR3 is 14 residues long. The germline V gene encodes CDR1 SQVTM and CDR2 ANQGSEA. The CDR3 is CSAKTGKIVTEAFF. The CDR3 nucleotides are TGCAGCGCCAAGACAGGCAAAATAGTCACTGAAGCTTTCTTT. Filled out from reference TRBV29-1 and TRBJ1-1, the complete variable domain reads SAVISQKPSRDICQRGTSLTIQCQVDSQVTMMFWYRQQPGQSLTLIATANQGSEATYESGFVIDKFPISRPNLTFSTLTVSNMSPEDSSIYLCSAKTGKIVTEAFFGQGTRLTVV.

V is TRBV11-2 and J is TRBJ2-2, with D hard to call. Germline V gives CDR1 SGHAT, CDR2 FQNNGV. This CDR3 is 12 amino acids long. Between the trimmed V and J ends, which lost 2 bases and 6 bases, there was a span of 4 bases. For the CDR3, the DNA is TGTGCCAGCAGCTTATCGTCCGGGGAGCTGTTTTTT. It encodes CASSLSSGELFF.

The chain joins TRBV21-1 to TRBJ1-5; the DNA was not used to check the table's D call, TRBD1. TRBV21-1 is designated a pseudogene. This CDR3 has 14 residues. The CDR3 bases are TGTGCCAGCAGCAACTTGGCCCCAAATCAGCCCCAGCATTTT. Protein product: CASSNLAPNQPQHF.

In this sample, this clone turned up once. The chain is built from TRBV15 and TRBJ1-5, with a possible D match to TRBD1 (5 bases). The ends were cut back, 5 bases at V and 2 bases at J, with 7 bases in the middle. The V gene's germline CDR1 is LNHNV and CDR2 YYDKDF (reference sequence). The CDR3 is 13 residues long. The CDR3 DNA sequence: TGTGCCACCAGCGAGACAGGCAATCAGCCCCAGCATTTT. Its translation: CATSETGNQPQHF.

The chain joins TRBV15 to TRBJ2-4; D tentatively fits TRBD1 or TRBD2 (5 bases each). Germline V lookup: CDR1 LNHNV, CDR2 YYDKDF (reference sequence). This CDR3 has 16 residues. The germline V and J ends were trimmed by 0 bases and 12 bases, with 21 bases remaining between them. In nucleotides, the CDR3 is TGTGCCACCAGCAGAGAGACGGGGCTGGGGGTGGTGTCTCAGTACTTC. Its translation: CATSRETGLGVVSQYF.

The count of this clone is one. The DNA of the CDR3 is TGTGCCAGCAGTTTTAGTCCAACTAATGAAAAACTGTTTTTT. Its translation is CASSFSPTNEKLFF. J is TRBJ1-4 and V is TRBV27; D gene unclear. Germline V lookup: CDR1 MNHEY, CDR2 SMNVEV (reference sequence). The CDR3 runs to 14 residues. Trimming shortened V by 3 bases and J by 0 bases, and 5 bases separated the two germline ends.

The rearrangement uses TRBV6-1 and TRBJ1-1; 7 positions match TRBD1. CDR1 is MNHNS and CDR2 is SASEGT in the germline V gene. The ends lost 5 bases at V and 3 bases at J; junction bases unmatched: 3. This CDR3 has 13 amino acids. The CDR3 DNA reads as TGTGCCAGCAGTCAACAGGGGCACACTGAAGCTTTCTTT. Its protein product is CASSQQGHTEAFF.

The rearrangement uses TRBV7-2 and TRBJ1-2; D may be TRBD1 (5 bases). Germline V lookup: CDR1 SGHTA, CDR2 FQGNSA. The V and J ends lost 3 bases and 2 bases respectively, with 10 bases between them. The length of the CDR3 is 14 residues. In DNA form, the CDR3 reads TGTGCCAGCAGCTTTCAGGGTACCAACTATGGCTACACCTTC. Residues: CASSFQGTNYGYTF.

The chain uses TRBV7-2 and TRBJ1-6; TRBD1 matches at 11 bases. Germline CDR1 and CDR2: SGHTA and FQGNSA. V shed 1 base, J shed 6 bases, and the junction held 5 bases outside the gene matches. The CDR3 covers 17 residues. Here the CDR3 DNA reads TGTGCCAGCAGCTTAGTTGGACAGGGGGCGCGTAATTCACCCCTCCACTTT. It is translated as CASSLVGQGARNSPLHF.

CDR3 DNA sequence: TGTGCCAGTAGTATTGGGACGGCTGAAGCTTTCTTT. Translating gives CASSIGTAEAFF. The rearrangement uses TRBV19 and TRBJ1-1; possibly TRBD1 for D (5 bases). V dropped 3 bases and J dropped 6 bases, with 8 bases sitting between them. Per the germline V gene, CDR1 is LNHDA and CDR2 is SQIVND (reference sequence). The CDR3 extends over 12 amino acids.

The chain carries TRBV27 and TRBJ2-7; D is ambiguous. The CDR3 has 12 residues. Trimming took off 6 bases at V and 6 bases at J, with 12 bases between the two ends. Germline loops: CDR1 MNHEY, CDR2 SMNVEV (reference sequence). The chain's CDR3 is CASSPLSGEQYF. The CDR3 nucleotides read TGTGCCAGCAGCCCTCTATCCGGCGAGCAGTACTTC.

CDR3 sequence reads: CASRRAGSSYEQYF. CDR3 sequence (DNA): TGTGCCAGCAGAAGAGCGGGGAGCTCCTACGAGCAGTACTTC. The chain carries TRBV6-5 and TRBJ2-7; 7 nucleotides line up with TRBD2. Unmatched junction bases numbered 5, after V lost 6 bases and J lost 0 bases. Germline values: CDR1 MNHEY, CDR2 SVGAGI. This CDR3 region has 14 residues.

The genes are TRBV5-1 and TRBJ2-1, with TRBD1 matching 9 bases. The CDR3 consists of 12 residues. Trimming took 0 bases from V and 13 from J; bases not matched to a gene: 2. The germline gives CDR1 SGHRS, CDR2 YFSETQ. The CDR3 loop reads CASSLGGQGQFF. The DNA of the CDR3 is TGCGCCAGCAGCTTGGGGGGACAGGGACAGTTCTTC.

The chain combines TRBV28 with TRBJ1-5; unclear D gene. Germline V gene data show CDR1 as MDHEN and CDR2 as SYDVKM. The CDR3 totals 15 residues. Trimming took 1 base from V and 4 from J, leaving 11 bases between them. CDR3 in amino acids: CASSLYSGPNQPQHF. In DNA, the CDR3 is TGTGCCAGCAGTTTATATAGCGGCCCTAATCAGCCCCAGCATTTT.

V and J are TRBV27 and TRBJ1-4; TRBD1 might be the D (6 bases). V lost 3 bases, J lost 0 bases, and 8 bases lay in between. Germline loops: CDR1 MNHEY, CDR2 SMNVEV (reference sequence). The CDR3 totals 15 residues. The CDR3 sequence: CASSLYRATNEKLFF. CDR3 in DNA: TGTGCCAGCAGTTTGTACAGGGCAACTAATGAAAAACTGTTTTTT. Drawing the rest from reference TRBV27 and TRBJ1-4, the complete variable domain is EAQVTQNPRYLITVTGKKLTVTCSQNMNHEYMSWYRQDPGLGLRQIYYSMNVEVTDKGDVPEGYKVSRKEKRNFPLILESPSPNQTSLYFCASSLYRATNEKLFFGSGTQLSVL.

This chain uses TRBV30 with TRBJ2-2; the D gene is possibly TRBD1 (6 bases). The V end lost 1 base, the J end lost 3 bases, and 15 bases lay between the germline ends. Looked up from germline, CDR1 is GTSNPN and CDR2 is SVGIG (reference sequence). The CDR3 spans 16 residues. This CDR3 reads CAWSAQGRGHTGELFF. The CDR3 DNA sequence: TGTGCCTGGAGTGCCCAGGGGAGAGGGCACACCGGGGAGCTGTTTTTT.

This chain connects TRBV6-6 to TRBJ2-1; unclear D gene. V was trimmed by 2 bases and J by 9 bases, leaving 14 bases between them. The V gene's germline CDR1 is MNHNY and CDR2 SVGAGI (reference sequence). This CDR3 comprises 14 residues. In nucleotides, the CDR3 is TGTGCCAGCAGTTACCTAGGGTCCGACGGTGAGCAGTTCTTC. The encoded protein is CASSYLGSDGEQFF.

With respect to this clone: The conserved phenylalanine or tryptophan is not found at the CDR3 terminus, so this likely reflects a read error. The chain combines TRBV6-6 with TRBJ1-4; 8 bases map to TRBD1. V lost 7 bases and J lost 8; bases outside the gene matches: 12. The CDR3 runs to 15 residues. Germline V gene data show CDR1 as MNHNY and CDR2 as SVGAGI (reference sequence). The CDR3 bases are TGTGCCAGCACCGCCGATCAGGGGGCTTGGGAAAAACTGTTTTGT. Translation gives CASTADQGAWEKLFC.

This chain links TRBV5-8 with TRBJ2-5, with a weak D call TRBD2 (6 bases). V lost 1 base and J 1 base, leaving 11 bases between the germline ends. The germline V gene has CDR1 SGHTS and CDR2 YDEGEE. CDR3 length equals 15 residues. For the CDR3, the DNA is TGTGCCAGCAGCTTGTCCCGGGGGTCCCAAGAGACCCAGTACTTC. Residues: CASSLSRGSQETQYF.

The rearrangement links TRBV7-2 to TRBJ2-5; TRBD2 matches at 13 bases. Germline CDR1 is SGHTA and CDR2 is FQGNSA. The CDR3 runs 16 residues. The V segment lost 2 bases and the J segment 2 bases; nucleotides outside the gene matches: 2. As DNA, the CDR3 is TGTGCCAGCAGCTTATCGACTAGCGGGGGGCAAGAGACCCAGTACTTC. This sequence encodes CASSLSTSGGQETQYF.

V usage is TRBV9 and J usage is TRBJ2-6; D gene unclear. V lost 7 bases to trimming and J lost 5 bases, with 13 bases between them. The CDR3 length is 14 residues. Germline CDR1 and CDR2: SGDLS and YYNGEE. The CDR3 reads CASSKQSRANVLTF. CDR3 coding DNA: TGTGCCAGCTCGAAACAAAGTCGGGCCAACGTCCTGACTTTC.

The rearrangement joins TRBV4-3 to TRBJ2-3, with TRBD2 matching over 11 bases. The CDR3 is 17 amino acids. The trim removed 1 base at V and 2 bases at J, leaving 5 bases unmatched. Germline lookup yields CDR1 LGHNA and CDR2 YSLEER. The CDR3 loop is CASSQVLAGALTDTQYF. CDR3 nucleotides: TGCGCCAGCAGCCAAGTACTAGCGGGAGCTCTCACAGATACGCAGTATTTT.